The entry that follows covers one T cell receptor beta chain sequence. The sample originates from a study of blood T cell repertoires in COVID-19. The overall study: T cells, B-cell-depleted T cells, or PBMCs provided the cDNA or gDNA that served as material.

The CDR3 sequence is 19 residues long. Germline V gene lookup returns CDR1 MDHEN and CDR2 SYDVKM. The V and J ends lost 3 bases and 2 bases, in that order; junction bases with no gene match: 16. In the original processing: Counts of nucleated cells, estimated from reference gene primer amplification, were obtained. Assay used: immunoSEQ multiplex PCR; TCRdb lists only in-frame clones, some missing. That table supplies the V and J calls and clone size; D and trimming were determined from the DNA. The table lists about 100,000 clones, approximately 80% of them singletons. This clonotype originated in a woman aged 80 or older with active or convalescent COVID-19. Specimen: peripheral blood. The rearrangement links TRBV28 to TRBJ2-3; 8 bases map to TRBD2. This CDR3 is CASSLSPLERGQSTDTQYF. CDR3 nucleotides: TGTGCCAGCAGTTTGAGTCCTCTCGAGCGGGGGCAGTCCACAGATACGCAGTATTTT.